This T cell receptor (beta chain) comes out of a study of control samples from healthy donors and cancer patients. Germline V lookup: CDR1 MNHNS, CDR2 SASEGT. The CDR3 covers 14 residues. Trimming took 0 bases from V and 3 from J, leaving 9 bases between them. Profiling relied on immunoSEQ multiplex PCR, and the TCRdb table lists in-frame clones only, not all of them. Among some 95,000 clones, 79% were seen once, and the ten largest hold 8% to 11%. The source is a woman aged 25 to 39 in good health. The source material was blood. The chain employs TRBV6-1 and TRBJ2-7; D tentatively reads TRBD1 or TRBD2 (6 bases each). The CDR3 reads CASSEAGGGYEQYF. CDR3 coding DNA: TGTGCCAGCAGTGAAGCGGGGGGCGGCTACGAGCAGTACTTC.